The 12 T cell receptor beta chains reported below all come from one sample, sequenced in a study of early T cells in non-severe SARS-CoV-2 infection. TCRdb recomputed calls from the 5' RACE reads with MiXCR, one row per CDR3 protein. Of about 80,000 distinct CDR3 sequences listed, 14% are singletons. Source material: whole blood. All receptors derive from an adult who was a healthcare worker with PCR-confirmed SARS-CoV-2 infection or an uninfected control (not recorded which).

This clonotype showed up many times. This chain joins TRBV20-1 and TRBJ1-4, with unresolved D. Trimming took 3 bases from V and 0 from J, leaving 14 bases between them. Germline lookup yields CDR1 DFQATT and CDR2 SNEGSKA (reference sequence). The CDR3 consists of 16 residues. The CDR3 DNA sequence: TGCAGTGCTAGCGGGGATTTTGAAGCAACTAATGAAAAACTGTTTTTT. Translating gives CSASGDFEATNEKLFF.

The chain combines TRBV28 with TRBJ1-4, with D tentatively TRBD1 (6 bases). Germline lookup yields CDR1 MDHEN and CDR2 SYDVKM. This CDR3 has 14 residues. Trimming removed 3 bases at V and 7 bases at J, with 12 bases between. The CDR3: CASSFGGGREKLFF. The CDR3 coding sequence is TGTGCCAGCAGTTTCGGGGGCGGTCGTGAAAAACTGTTTTTT.

The rearrangement links TRBV5-6 to TRBJ1-1; no reliable D call. Germline CDR1 SGHDT, CDR2 YYEEEE. V gave up 1 base and J gave up 4 bases, with 5 bases separating them. The CDR3 totals 12 residues. The CDR3 sequence is CASSLPRTEAFF. CDR3 in DNA: TGTGCCAGCAGCTTGCCGCGCACTGAAGCTTTCTTT.

The rearrangement joins TRBV6-2 or TRBV6-3 to TRBJ2-7, with a possible D match to TRBD2 (7 bases). V shed 5 bases and J shed 2 bases, with 10 bases lying between them. Germline V gene data show CDR1 as MNHEY and CDR2 as SVGEGT. The CDR3 is 13 residues long. The DNA of the CDR3 is TGTGCCAGCAGTCACGGGGGGCCCTACGAGCAGTACTTC. Translating it yields CASSHGGPYEQYF.

This clonotype came up many times. The chain uses TRBV6-2 or TRBV6-3 and TRBJ2-1; 9 nucleotides match TRBD2. J gave up 9 bases and V 5 bases, and 5 bases lay outside the gene matches. This CDR3 spans 13 amino acids. Looked up from germline, CDR1 is MNHEY and CDR2 is SVGEGT. CDR3 sequence (DNA): TGTGCCAGCAGTCGCGGGGGGGCCGGTGAGCAGTTCTTC. Its protein product is CASSRGGAGEQFF.

This clonotype was seen a handful of times. This rearrangement joins TRBV29-1 to TRBJ2-6; no clear D gene. There are 14 residues in the CDR3. CDR1 SQVTM and CDR2 ANQGSEA come from the germline V gene. Trimming took off 5 bases at V and 0 bases at J, with 8 bases between the two ends. The chain's CDR3 is CSVNGDSGANVLTF. Written as DNA, the CDR3 is TGCAGCGTTAACGGAGACTCTGGGGCCAACGTCCTGACTTTC. Combining the CDR3 with reference TRBV29-1 and TRBJ2-6 gives the whole variable domain SAVISQKPSRDICQRGTSLTIQCQVDSQVTMMFWYRQQPGQSLTLIATANQGSEATYESGFVIDKFPISRPNLTFSTLTVSNMSPEDSSIYLCSVNGDSGANVLTFGAGSRLTVL.

This chain joins TRBV29-1 and TRBJ2-2; maybe TRBD2 (6 bases). This CDR3 is built from 10 residues. V was cut by 7 bases and J by 7 bases, with 7 bases left in between. Germline CDR1 SQVTM, CDR2 ANQGSEA. The DNA for the CDR3 is TGCAGCGCGGGAGTCGGGGAGCTGTTTTTT. Amino acids: CSAGVGELFF.

This rearrangement joins TRBV6-6 to TRBJ2-3; 9 bases agree with TRBD2. CDR3 length equals 14 residues. Trimming cost V 6 bases and J 2 bases; bases outside gene matches: 3. Germline V lookup: CDR1 MNHNY, CDR2 SVGAGI (reference sequence). The CDR3 loop reads CASRAGGNTDTQYF. The DNA of the CDR3 is TGTGCCAGCAGGGCGGGGGGGAACACAGATACGCAGTATTTT.

This clonotype was observed at least ten times. The CDR3 loop reads CASSLNLADTQYF. The CDR3 DNA is TGCGCCAGCAGCTTGAACCTCGCAGATACGCAGTATTTT. V is TRBV5-1 and J is TRBJ2-3; D unresolved. Germline V lookup: CDR1 SGHRS, CDR2 YFSETQ. Trimming left V 1 base short and J 4 bases short, with 7 bases between. The CDR3 totals 13 residues.

Many counts were recorded for this clonotype. The CDR3: CASSLQSYGYTF. The CDR3 region has the DNA TGTGCCAGCAGTTTGCAGTCCTATGGCTACACCTTC. This rearrangement joins TRBV28 to TRBJ1-2; D gene uncertain. The CDR3 runs 12 residues. Germline lookup yields CDR1 MDHEN and CDR2 SYDVKM. The germline V and J ends were trimmed by 3 bases and 4 bases, with 6 bases remaining between them.

This clonotype has only a few counts. The rearrangement links TRBV11-1 to TRBJ2-5; 8 positions match TRBD1. The CDR3 loop spans 14 amino acids. Unmatched junction bases numbered 9, after V lost 5 bases and J lost 7 bases. Germline loops: CDR1 SGHAT, CDR2 FQDESV (reference sequence). As DNA, the CDR3 is TGTGCCAGCAGCCGATTGACAGGGGCCGGGACCCAGTACTTC. Protein sequence: CASSRLTGAGTQYF.

This clonotype was seen a few times. This chain connects TRBV29-1 to TRBJ2-1, with 10 bases identical to TRBD1. The V gene end was trimmed by 7 bases and the J gene end by 5 bases; junction bases not matched to a gene: 8. The CDR3 covers 14 residues. Germline values: CDR1 SQVTM, CDR2 ANQGSEA. CDR3 protein: CSAFRDRGNNEQFF. DNA of the CDR3: TGCAGCGCATTCCGGGACAGGGGAAACAATGAGCAGTTCTTC.